The 16 T cell receptor beta chains in this list originate from one sample, sequenced in a study of glioma-infiltrating T cells. Using RNA template, CDR3s of TCR alpha and beta were amplified with iRepertoire arm-PCR. TCRdb re-called the multiplex PCR reads through MiXCR, storing one row per CDR3 protein. Of tens of thousands of distinct CDR3 sequences in the sample, roughly 40% were seen once. Material for sequencing was glioma tissue, nonneoplastic brain tissue, or PBMCs (not recorded which). The receptors were sampled from a human donor with low-grade glioma or glioblastoma, undergoing nonglioma brain surgery, or in good health (not recorded which).

A remark on this clonotype: One base away lies a much larger clone, so this may be a sequencing read error. The chain couples TRBV29-1 to TRBJ1-1; unclear D gene. Germline CDR1 reads SQVTM; CDR2 reads ANQGSEA. The CDR3 is made up of 13 amino acids. The CDR3 nucleotides read TGCACCGCCTTCTTAATCCGCCCAACTGAAGCTTTCTTT. Amino acids: CTAFLIRPTEAFF. The whole variable domain, filled in from reference TRBV29-1 and TRBJ1-1, reads SAVISQKPSRDICQRGTSLTIQCQVDSQVTMMFWYRQQPGQSLTLIATANQGSEATYESGFVIDKFPISRPNLTFSTLTVSNMSPEDSSIYLCTAFLIRPTEAFFGQGTRLTVV.

The rearrangement uses TRBV29-1 and TRBJ2-7; 12 nucleotides match TRBD2. CDR1 and CDR2 from the germline V gene are SQVTM and ANQGSEA. This CDR3 is built from 17 residues. V shed 2 bases, J shed 0 bases, and the junction held 8 bases outside the gene matches. The CDR3 DNA sequence: TGCAGCGTTGAATTGGGACTAGCGGGCTCGAACTCCTACGAGCAGTACTTC. Translation gives CSVELGLAGSNSYEQYF.

Concerning this clonotype: This may be a read error, as it is one base from a much larger clone. The V gene is TRBV12-3 or TRBV12-4, the J gene TRBJ2-7; 10 bases map to TRBD2. V lost 7 bases, J lost 4 bases, and 7 bases stayed unmatched. The length of the CDR3 is 14 residues. CDR3 coding DNA: TGTGCCAGCAACCCTAGCGGGAGAGTGTACGAGCAGTACTTC. This translates into CASNPSGRVYEQYF.

This clonotype was detected ten times or more. This chain joins TRBV24-1 and TRBJ2-5; TRBD1 is a possible D gene (5 bases). The CDR3 consists of 15 residues. V shed 1 base and J shed 4 bases, with 12 bases lying between them. Germline-derived CDR1 and CDR2 are KGHDR and SFDVKD. The CDR3 DNA follows: TGTGCCACCAGTGATTTTACAGCGCAGGGAGAGACCCAGTACTTC. It specifies CATSDFTAQGETQYF.

This clonotype was seen many times. With a much larger clone just one base away, this may be a read error. The CDR3 is CASTTSGSSCEQYF. CDR3 DNA sequence: TGTGCCAGCACCACAAGCGGGAGCTCCTGCGAGCAGTACTTC. This sequence joins TRBV6-1 and TRBJ2-7; 8 bases match TRBD2. Germline V gives CDR1 MNHNS, CDR2 SASEGT. CDR3 length equals 14 residues.

This chain joins TRBV15 and TRBJ2-7, with 9 nucleotides matching TRBD1. J lost 3 bases, V lost 2 bases, and 2 bases had no gene match. This CDR3 spans 14 amino acids. Germline-derived CDR1 and CDR2 are LNHNV and YYDKDF (reference sequence). CDR3 DNA sequence: TGTGCCACCAGCAGACCGGGACAGGGCTACGAGCAGTACTTC. Translated: CATSRPGQGYEQYF.

With respect to this clonotype: Just one base apart from a much larger clone, this may be a read error. V is TRBV4-1 and J is TRBJ2-5; 7 nucleotides line up with TRBD2. The ends lost 2 bases at V and 7 bases at J; junction bases unmatched: 13. Germline V gene lookup returns CDR1 MGHRA and CDR2 YSYEKL. The CDR3 is 16 residues long. The DNA of the CDR3 is TGCGCCAGCAGCCAAATGACTGGCGGGGGTCCCGGGACCCAGTACTTC. This translates into CASSQMTGGGPGTQYF.

This clonotype has at least ten counts. CDR3 DNA sequence: TGTGCCAGCAGCCAGGGGTGGGACATTCAGTACTTC. Amino acids: CASSQGWDIQYF. V usage is TRBV4-2 and J usage is TRBJ2-4; no definite D call. The CDR3 is 12 residues long. The V and J ends lost 3 bases and 8 bases respectively, with 8 bases between them. Germline V CDR1 and CDR2: LGHNA, YNFKEQ.

Many counts were recorded for this clonotype. This chain uses TRBV7-3 with TRBJ2-6; no firm D call. Germline V gene sequence: CDR1 SGHTA, CDR2 FQGTGA. V dropped 2 bases and J dropped 0 bases, with 5 bases sitting between them. The CDR3 runs to 15 residues. DNA for the CDR3: TGTGCCAGCAGCTTATACCCCTCTGGGGCCAACGTCCTGACTTTC. This sequence encodes CASSLYPSGANVLTF.

This clonotype has a single count. Sequence at one end of the junction differs from germline and may be a read error. The chain combines TRBV20-1 with TRBJ2-3; D gene unclear. The CDR3 contains 14 residues. The germline V gene has CDR1 DFQATT and CDR2 SNEGSKA (reference sequence). In nucleotides, the CDR3 is TGCAGTGCGCCAGGCGGTTATAGCACAGACACGCAGTATTTT. Protein sequence: CSAPGGYSTDTQYF.

This clonotype was counted at least ten times. This chain uses TRBV20-1 with TRBJ2-1; D may be TRBD2 (7 bases). Looked up from germline, CDR1 is DFQATT and CDR2 is SNEGSKA (reference sequence). V lost 6 bases and J lost 1, with 22 bases in between. The CDR3 length is 17 residues. CDR3 sequence reads: CSARGGGSGLSYNEQFF. The CDR3 coding sequence is TGCAGTGCCAGGGGCGGCGGGAGTGGTCTTTCCTACAATGAGCAGTTCTTC.

The chain has TRBV7-8 and TRBJ2-7; a possible D gene is TRBD2 (6 bases). The V gene's germline CDR1 is SGHVS and CDR2 FQNEAQ. The V end lost 9 bases, the J end lost 2 bases, and 17 bases lay between the germline ends. The CDR3 contains 14 residues. In DNA, the CDR3 is TGTGCCAGTAGTACTGGAGGGGCACCCTACGAGCAGTACTTC. Residues: CASSTGGAPYEQYF.

There are many counts of this clonotype. This rearrangement joins TRBV6-1 to TRBJ1-1; D is possibly TRBD1 (5 bases). This CDR3 is built from 13 residues. Germline V lookup: CDR1 MNHNS, CDR2 SASEGT. The V end lost 7 bases, the J end lost 5 bases, and 14 bases lay between the germline ends. The DNA for the CDR3 is TGTGCCAGCACGGCTGAGTGGGGGACTGAAGCTTTCTTT. Translated: CASTAEWGTEAFF.

This clonotype was seen more than once but under ten times. This may arise from a read error, as a much more abundant clone is one base away. The V call is TRBV14, the J call TRBJ1-1; D not resolved. Between the trimmed V and J ends, which lost 3 bases and 4 bases, there was a span of 12 bases. The length of the CDR3 is 14 residues. Germline CDR1 and CDR2: SGHDN and FVKESK. CDR3 region: CASSQSVVTTEAFF. The CDR3 nucleotides read TGTGCCAGCAGCCAGAGTGTGGTGACCACTGAAGCTTTCTTT.

As concerns this clonotype: In this CDR3 the conserved last residue, phenylalanine or tryptophan, is missing, so a read error is likely. The chain is built from TRBV28 and TRBJ1-6; possible D gene TRBD1, 6 bases. This CDR3 is built from 13 residues. V was shortened by 8 bases and J by 9 bases, with 14 bases between the two germline ends. Germline assignment: CDR1 MDHEN and CDR2 SYDVKM. This chain's CDR3 is CASLTGLGSPLHL. CDR3 sequence (DNA): TGTGCCAGCCTTACAGGGCTAGGTTCACCCCTCCACCTT.

This clonotype has only a few counts. The junction shows a germline mismatch at one end, possibly a read error. The chain uses TRBV6-6 and TRBJ2-1; 9 nucleotides match TRBD2. Germline V gene sequence: CDR1 MNHNY, CDR2 SVGAGI (reference sequence). CDR3 length: 14 residues. DNA of the CDR3: TGTGCCAGCAGTTACGAGCGGGGGGCCTACGAGCAATTCTTC. Its translation is CASSYERGAYEQFF.